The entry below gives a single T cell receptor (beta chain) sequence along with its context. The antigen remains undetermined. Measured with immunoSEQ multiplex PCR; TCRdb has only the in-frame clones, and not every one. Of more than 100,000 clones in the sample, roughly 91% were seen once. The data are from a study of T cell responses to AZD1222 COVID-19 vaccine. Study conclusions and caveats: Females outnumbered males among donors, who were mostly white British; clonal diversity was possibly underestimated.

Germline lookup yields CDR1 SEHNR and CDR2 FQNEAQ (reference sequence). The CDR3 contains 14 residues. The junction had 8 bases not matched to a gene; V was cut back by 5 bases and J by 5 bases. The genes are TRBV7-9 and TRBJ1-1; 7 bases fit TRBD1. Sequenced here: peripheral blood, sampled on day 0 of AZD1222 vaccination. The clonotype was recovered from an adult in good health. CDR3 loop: CASSLRGMGTEAFF. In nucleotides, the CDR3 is TGTGCCAGCAGCCTCAGGGGGATGGGGACTGAAGCTTTCTTT.